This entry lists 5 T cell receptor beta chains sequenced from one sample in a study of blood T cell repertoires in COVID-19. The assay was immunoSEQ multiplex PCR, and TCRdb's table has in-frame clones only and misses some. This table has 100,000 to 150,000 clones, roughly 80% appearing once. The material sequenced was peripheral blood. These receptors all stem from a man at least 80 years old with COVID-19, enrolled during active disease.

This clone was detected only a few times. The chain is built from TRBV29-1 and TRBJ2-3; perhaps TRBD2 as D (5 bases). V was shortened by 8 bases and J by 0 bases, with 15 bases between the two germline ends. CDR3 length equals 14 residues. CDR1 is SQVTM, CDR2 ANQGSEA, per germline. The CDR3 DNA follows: TGCAGCTCCAACCCGGGATTAAGCACAGATACGCAGTATTTT. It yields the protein CSSNPGLSTDTQYF.

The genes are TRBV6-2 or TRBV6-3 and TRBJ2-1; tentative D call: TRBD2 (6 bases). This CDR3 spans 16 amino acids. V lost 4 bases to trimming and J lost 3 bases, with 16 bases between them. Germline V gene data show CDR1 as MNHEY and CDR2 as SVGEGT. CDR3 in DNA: TGTGCCAGCAGTTCCCCATCGGCGGGGTACTACAATGAGCAGTTCTTC. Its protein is CASSSPSAGYYNEQFF.

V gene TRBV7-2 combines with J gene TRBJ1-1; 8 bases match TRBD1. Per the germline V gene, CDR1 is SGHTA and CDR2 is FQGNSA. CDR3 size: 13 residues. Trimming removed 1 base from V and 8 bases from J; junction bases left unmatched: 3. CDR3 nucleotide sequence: TGTGCCAGCAGCTTAGAGGACAGGGCGGAAGCTTTCTTT. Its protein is CASSLEDRAEAFF.

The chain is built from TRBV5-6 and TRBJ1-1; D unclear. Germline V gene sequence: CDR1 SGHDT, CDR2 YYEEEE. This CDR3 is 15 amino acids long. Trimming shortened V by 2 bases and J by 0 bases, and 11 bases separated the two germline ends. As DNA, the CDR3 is TGTGCCAGCAGCTTAGCACAGCCCATGAACACTGAAGCTTTCTTT. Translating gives CASSLAQPMNTEAFF.

The CDR3 loop is CASSPPGTDTQYF. In DNA form, the CDR3 reads TGTGCCAGCAGTCCCCCGGGGACAGATACGCAGTATTTT. The chain couples TRBV27 to TRBJ2-3; D possibly corresponds to TRBD2 (5 bases). The germline V gene encodes CDR1 MNHEY and CDR2 SMNVEV (reference sequence). Trimming shortened V by 5 bases and J by 3 bases, and 9 bases separated the two germline ends. The CDR3 contains 13 residues.